This paragraph covers one T cell receptor beta chain sequence. Per the germline V gene, CDR1 is SEHNR and CDR2 is FQNEAQ (reference sequence). The CDR3 is made up of 15 amino acids. Trimming at V came to 5 bases and at J to 3 bases, leaving 6 bases not matched to a gene. This sample stems from a study of blood T cell repertoires in COVID-19. The wider study: T cells, B-cell-depleted T cells, or PBMCs provided the cDNA or gDNA that served as material.

In the source study's methods: From reference gene primer amplification, estimates of nucleated cell counts were derived. Produced via immunoSEQ multiplex PCR; TCRdb's table is partial and in-frame only. V, J and clone size reflect that table, while D and trimming were determined from the DNA. Among 200,000 to 250,000 clones listed, about 88% were seen once. Sequencing was carried out using peripheral blood. This clonotype originated in a woman aged 55-70 years with acute or convalescent COVID-19. V gene TRBV7-9 combines with J gene TRBJ2-3; 9 bases agree with TRBD2. CDR3: CASSRSGRSTDTQYF. DNA for the CDR3: TGTGCCAGCAGCCGTAGCGGGAGAAGTACAGATACGCAGTATTTT.